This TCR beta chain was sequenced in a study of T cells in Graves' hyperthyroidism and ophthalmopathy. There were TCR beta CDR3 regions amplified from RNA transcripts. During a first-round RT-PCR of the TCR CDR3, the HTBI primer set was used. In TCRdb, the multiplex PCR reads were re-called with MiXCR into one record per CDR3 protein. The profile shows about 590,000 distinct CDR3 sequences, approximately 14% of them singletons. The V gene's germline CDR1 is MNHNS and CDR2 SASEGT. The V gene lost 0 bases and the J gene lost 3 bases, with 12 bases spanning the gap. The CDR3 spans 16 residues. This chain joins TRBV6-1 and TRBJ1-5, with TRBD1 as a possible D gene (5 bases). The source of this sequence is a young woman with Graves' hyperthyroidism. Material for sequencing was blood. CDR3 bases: TGTGCCAGCAGTGAAGCAGGGAGAGGGGACAATCAGCCCCAGCATTTT. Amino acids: CASSEAGRGDNQPQHF.